This T cell receptor (beta chain) comes out of a study of T-cell reconstitution after alpha-beta-depleted transplantation in children. Germline CDR1 is SGHDT and CDR2 is YYEEEE. This CDR3 contains 18 residues. The trim removed 4 bases at V and 1 base at J, leaving 13 bases unmatched. Unique molecular identifiers were incorporated when the TCRbeta library was constructed. Each CDR3 protein gets one entry after TCRdb re-called the PCR reads with MiXCR. The sample includes nearly 550,000 distinct CDR3 sequences, about 18% of them seen just once. The chain links TRBV5-6 to TRBJ2-1, with 8 bases aligning to TRBD2. The TCR was taken from a human donor who donated a stem cell graft to a child with acute lymphoblastic leukemia. This specimen was PBMCs from the stem cell graft donor, taken from the stem cell graft. This chain's CDR3 is CASSRSPKTSGSYNEQFF. The CDR3, as DNA: TGTGCCAGCAGCAGAAGCCCAAAAACTAGCGGTTCCTACAATGAGCAGTTCTTC.